Here is one TCR beta chain with its context. Its specificity is unknown. The sample is drawn from a study of PD-1 blockade in classical Hodgkin lymphoma. Study-level findings and limits: Baseline diversity in complete responders resembled that of newly diagnosed patients. Differences between repertoires have undefined causes, possibly disease activity or prior therapy.

All the patients suffered relapse after autologous stem cell transplantation, and brentuximab vedotin exposure differed. With V trimmed by 1 base and J by 4 bases, 3 bases remained unmatched. This CDR3 is built from 14 residues. CDR1 is SGHRS and CDR2 is YFSETQ in the germline V gene. Produced via immunoSEQ multiplex PCR; TCRdb's table is partial and in-frame only. This table holds around 30,000 clones, around 70% found once. The source of this sequence is a human donor with classical Hodgkin lymphoma. V and J are TRBV5-1 and TRBJ2-3; 7 bases are shared with TRBD2. The source was peripheral blood mononuclear cells (PBMCs), collected before the second cycle of nivolumab. The CDR3 DNA reads TGCGCCAGCAGCTTGAACGCGGGGGCAGATACGCAGTATTTT. This codes for CASSLNAGADTQYF.